This T cell receptor beta chain was observed in a study of T cell responses to AZD1222 COVID-19 vaccine. Produced via immunoSEQ multiplex PCR; TCRdb's table is partial and in-frame only. Here the sample spans around 150,000 clones, 85% to 95% being singletons. This sample comprised peripheral blood, obtained 28 days after the second AZD1222 dose. The TCR was taken from an adult who received the AZD1222 COVID-19 vaccine.

CDR3 amino acids: CASGSSLGVAAGNTIYF. Written as DNA, the CDR3 is TGTGCCAGCGGTAGCTCTCTCGGAGTGGCTGCTGGAAACACCATATATTTT. The chain joins TRBV7-8 to TRBJ1-3; D remains ambiguous. V was pared by 8 bases and J by 2 bases, with 22 bases between. The germline V gene encodes CDR1 SGHVS and CDR2 FQNEAQ. The CDR3 totals 17 residues.